Given below is one TCR beta chain in context. Its specific antigen is unknown. The CDR3, from cysteine to phenylalanine, totals 15 residues. No DNA sequence was recorded. The CDR1 and CDR2 encoded by the germline V gene (reference sequence) are SEHNR and FQNEAQ. The data originate from a study of monozygotic twins with inflammatory bowel disease (dated by TCRdb to about 2019). General notes on the study: The complete study included 28 monozygotic twin pairs: 19 IBD-discordant Danish pairs and nine German pairs, of which four were IBD-concordant and five were IBD-discordant. The search for disease-associated traits relied mainly on comparing IBD patients with their genetically identical healthy co-twins within discordant pairs. Each individual had, on average, about 151 000 unique TCRalpha sequences and 181 000 unique TCRbeta sequences available for analysis. Overall study outcomes, separate from this receptor: Repertoire similarity did not differ between concordant and discordant twins, which could be due to limited statistical power. Differing immunosuppressive treatments among patients may have added background noise and inter-individual variability to the repertoires. IBD patients had lower TCRbeta repertoire diversity, measured by the inverse Simpson index, than their healthy co-twins. The results gave no support for a single strong signal or clonotype linked to IBD. Distinction between different T cell subtypes could not be achieved in the analysis. IBD patients shared fewer clonotypes with other individuals than healthy twins did, most markedly in patients showing signs of disease activity.

An approximately 2.5 ml peripheral blood sample was drawn into PAXgene tubes per donor and stored at -80°C. Total RNA was isolated from whole blood with the PAXgene blood miRNA kit on an automated QIAcube, without T cell sorting. Peripheral blood from monozygotic twin pairs concordant or discordant for inflammatory bowel disease was subjected to deep TCRalpha and TCRbeta repertoire profiling with unique molecular barcoding. For every twin pair, smoking habits were documented, and each individual was categorised as a current, former or never smoker. Libraries came from 5' RACE. For each TCR library, 3,000 to 4,000 ng of total RNA was used. For each sample, cDNA was synthesized in eight separate reactions using SMARTScribe reverse transcriptase. During cDNA synthesis, template switching was used to introduce unique molecular identifiers that contained a 6-nucleotide sample barcode. TCRalpha and TCRbeta cDNA was amplified by two nested PCRs of 16 and 9 cycles, with bead purification after each PCR. Before amplification, the cDNA was both treated with uracil DNA-glycosylase and purified with the QIAquick PCR purification kit. The second PCR added Illumina TruSeq-compatible adapters along with sample-specific barcodes. Library quality and concentration were checked on TapeStation and Qubit, and libraries were pooled at around 5 ng each. Pooled libraries were sequenced on an Illumina HiSeq2500 single-index Rapid Run with 2 x 100 bp reads and custom sequencing primers. Processing in the source paper ran as follows. UMI-based consensus assembly with MiGEC version 1.2.6 was used to correct PCR and sequencing errors. MiXCR version 2.1.1 was used for V(D)J alignment, clonotype assembly and CDR3 extraction. To normalise gene usage, clonotype sharing and MAIT/NKT TCR abundance, the top 1000, 10 000 and 20 000 clonotypes in each sample were analysed. Diversity was computed as the inverse Simpson index with the vegan R package after downsampling to 27 000 UMIs. Paired Mann-Whitney U tests on discordant twin pairs were used, with Benjamini-Hochberg multiple-testing correction. TCRdb reprocessed the sequencing reads and holds a single record per CDR3 protein sequence, with no DNA. For this entry, the V and J calls and clone size follow TCRdb and not the study's own pipeline. This sample's table contains roughly 330,000 distinct CDR3 sequences. Clones ranked in the top ten supply approximately 2% of the sample.

This receptor was obtained from a human donor with ulcerative colitis or Crohn's disease, or a healthy co-twin of an affected twin (not recorded which). The V gene is TRBV7-9 and the J gene is TRBJ1-3. Sequencing was performed on blood. The CDR3 loop reads CASSLRPAGGNTIYF.